Presented here are 4 T cell receptor beta chains from one specimen sequenced in a study of low-dose radiotherapy and immunotherapy resistance in tumors. Covering alpha and beta chains, TRAV- and TRBV-specific primers were used for the first-strand cDNA. A constant-region primer paired with the V-primer adapter amplified TCRs over about 19 PCR cycles. TCRdb reprocessed the reads with MiXCR, giving one entry per CDR3 protein. The repertoire holds 7,100 or so distinct CDR3 sequences, with 53% as singletons. The receptors were sampled from a human donor with advanced metastatic prostate, ovarian, gallbladder or colorectal cancer (not recorded which). This table probably holds off-target reads from a library built for another chain.

V gene TRBV28 combines with J gene TRBJ1-1, with D possibly being TRBD1 (5 bases). The CDR3 totals 12 residues. Per the germline V gene, CDR1 is MDHEN and CDR2 is SYDVKM. With 8 bases removed from V and 4 bases from J, the gap between germline ends came to 11 bases. The CDR3 loop reads CASGGGGTEAFF. The CDR3 region has the DNA TGTGCCAGCGGCGGGGGGGGCACTGAAGCTTTCTTT.

V usage is TRBV12-3 or TRBV12-4 and J usage is TRBJ2-5; no definite D call. V was clipped by 5 bases and J by 7 bases, with 8 bases between them. The CDR3 length is 11 residues. CDR3 in amino acids: CASSSSGTQYF. Written as DNA, the CDR3 is TGTGCCAGCAGTAGCTCAGGGACCCAGTACTTC.

The chain joins TRBV12-5 to TRBJ2-2, with 7 bases lining up with TRBD1. CDR3 size: 15 residues. V lost 7 bases, J lost 5 bases, and 10 bases stayed unmatched. Germline values: CDR1 LGHNT, CDR2 FRNRAP. The CDR3 is CASADDRDRTGELFF. The CDR3 coding sequence is TGTGCTAGTGCCGATGACAGGGATAGGACCGGGGAGCTGTTTTTT.

The chain uses TRBV5-1 and TRBJ2-1, with D maybe TRBD1 (6 bases). This CDR3 is built from 13 residues. With 7 bases removed from V and 8 bases from J, the gap between germline ends came to 16 bases. The germline CDR1 and CDR2 sequences are SGHRS and YFSETQ. CDR3 in DNA: TGCGCCAGCGCCAGGGACAACGGGGATGAGCAGTTCTTC. Its translation: CASARDNGDEQFF.